This T cell receptor beta chain originates from a study of T cell repertoires and leukemia-associated antigens. Looking at the study overall: Each sample gave roughly 3.3 to 5.0 million effective reads.

The CD3+ T cells first had an overnight rest without serum. This CDR3 is 11 amino acids long. Trimming took 6 bases from V and 6 from J, leaving 9 bases between them. This clonotype qualifies as large (0.1 to 1%). The antigen is unknown. Study-level points and caveats: Vbeta, Jbeta, VDJ rearrangement and unique CDR3 counts did not differ significantly across four groups. No direct test of specificity or function was done for expanded clones.

Each CDR3 protein gets one entry after TCRdb re-called the 5' RACE reads with MiXCR. Counted here are 11,000 or so distinct CDR3 sequences, about 38% occurring once; the ten biggest clones make up 30% to 40%. The chain couples TRBV12-3 or TRBV12-4 to TRBJ2-7; TRBD2 might be the D (5 bases). Material: CD3+ T cells sorted from blood and cultured. The TCR comes from a female donor in good health. CDR3 sequence reads: CASRRESEQYF. CDR3 bases: TGTGCCAGCAGGAGGGAGTCCGAGCAGTACTTC.